This note documents a single TCR beta chain sequence. Its target antigen remains unknown. Base qualities are not recorded, but no much larger clone differs from it by a single base. These data originate in a study of blood T cell repertoires in COVID-19 (TCRdb year 2020). For context, the study as a whole: The collaborator samples originated in the United States, Italy and Spain and spanned the acute and convalescent phases of COVID-19. The prospective study material was composed of cDNA or gDNA derived from T cells, B-cell-depleted T cells, or PBMCs. The dataset comprised deeply sampled blood TCRbeta repertoires from subjects exposed to, actively infected with, or recovered from COVID-19. The repertoires were released in a freely available public database intended as a resource for research on the immune response to SARS-CoV-2. Samples were obtained from the ongoing ImmuneRACE study (first 160 participants) and from about 1,300 subjects provided by 6 global collaborators. The sample metadata nearly always contained a de-identified subject ID, COVID-19 status, age in years and sex. Where available, HLA class I and class II types were taken from metadata supplied by the sample provider and were not determined by assay-based typing.

What the authors observed across the whole study: Clinical and demographic metadata were provided uncurated, with the amount varying by source and participant.

The immunoSEQ Assay, a bias-controlled multiplex PCR, was used to amplify TCRbeta CDR3 regions from genomic DNA. The authors' pipeline ran thus. The number of nucleated cells in each sample was estimated by amplification of reference gene primers within the assay. To quantify the absolute abundance of each unique TCRbeta CDR3 rearrangement, sequence reads were collapsed and filtered. For each sample, productive Simpson clonality was calculated as the square root of Simpson's diversity index across productive rearrangements. This immuneACCESS table, as held by TCRdb, lists in-frame sequences with V and J called but not all clones. Of the missing ones, under half trace to an unresolved V gene in checked studies; the others have no known cause. From that table come the V and J calls and clone size; the DNA was used to work out D and trimming. Counted in this sample were about 280,000 clones; around 90% of them appeared once. The top ten hold less than 1% of the sample.

V is cut by 1 base and J by 6 bases, and the space between the germline ends is 12 bases. The CDR3 covers 15 residues, taking in both the cysteine and the phenylalanine. Just the 45-base CDR3 DNA is kept, in frame starting at base 1. For CDR1 and CDR2, the germline V gene (reference sequence) lists LGHDT and YNNKEL. Samples from volunteer blood donors who had recovered from COVID-19 were contributed by a second Seattle source. Each collaborating institution followed its own protocols to collect whole blood in K2EDTA tubes. For TCRbeta analysis, collaborator samples were shipped as frozen whole blood, as isolated PBMCs, or as DNA extracted from either sample type.

Rearrangement joined TRBV3-1 (or the pseudogene TRBV3-2) to TRBJ2-2; TRBD2 could be the D gene, as 6 bases match. This TCR was sampled from a woman aged 40-49 years who had recovered from COVID-19. The sequenced sample consisted of peripheral blood. The nucleotide sequence is TGTGCCAGCAGCCAAGCACTAGCAAAGGCCGGGGAGCTGTTTTTT. This gives the protein CASSQALAKAGELFF.